This is a list of T cell receptor beta chains from one sample in a study of blood T cells in healthy people across ages. TCRdb called the 5' RACE reads again in MiXCR, with one record for every CDR3 protein. The sample contains around 500,000 distinct CDR3 sequences, about 28% of which appear only once. These data were likewise used in another study, on T cells of mothers and their children.

Specimen: blood. These receptors came from a boy aged 2 to 10 in good health. Both conserved end residues are part of each CDR3. A D gene is named only where the DNA matches it firmly. Only some rows state a clone size, as once, few, many or a class for expanded clones.

V	D	size	J	CDR3	DNA
TRBV7-2	TRBD2	few	TRBJ2-2	CASSSLLTSGRPNTGELFF	TGTGCCAGCAGCTCCCTACTAACTAGCGGGAGACCGAACACCGGGGAGCTGTTTTTT
TRBV28	.	.	TRBJ2-7	CASSTIGEQYF	TGTGCCAGCAGTACCATCGGCGAGCAGTACTTC
TRBV11-2	TRBD1	.	TRBJ2-2	CASSPRGQGNTGELFF	TGTGCCAGCAGCCCGAGGGGACAGGGGAACACCGGGGAGCTGTTTTTT
TRBV6-2/TRBV6-3	.	few	TRBJ2-5	CASSRQNLKETQYF	TGTGCCAGCAGTCGACAGAATTTGAAAGAGACCCAGTACTTC
TRBV27	.	.	TRBJ1-1	CASSLGYSRVSTEAFF	TGTGCCAGCAGTTTAGGTTATTCAAGGGTGAGCACTGAAGCTTTCTTT
TRBV12-3/TRBV12-4	.	.	TRBJ2-5	CASRSSSVEETQYF	TGTGCCAGCAGATCCTCCAGCGTAGAAGAGACCCAGTACTTC
TRBV7-2	.	once	TRBJ1-1	CASRQPNTEAFF	TGTGCCAGCCGGCAGCCGAACACTGAAGCTTTCTTT
TRBV12-3/TRBV12-4	TRBD1	few	TRBJ1-5	CASSSPGQDSNQPQHF	TGTGCCAGCAGTTCCCCCGGACAGGATAGCAATCAGCCCCAGCATTTT
TRBV10-2	TRBD2	few	TRBJ2-7	CASRNRLAGGQTYEQYF	TGCGCCAGCAGGAACAGACTAGCGGGGGGCCAAACCTACGAGCAGTACTTC
TRBV11-2	TRBD2	.	TRBJ2-2	CASSRPQPSGRNTGELFF	TGTGCCAGCAGCCGGCCGCAACCTAGCGGGAGAAACACCGGGGAGCTGTTTTTT
TRBV12-3/TRBV12-4	.	few	TRBJ1-1	CASSEGHWSEAFF	TGTGCCAGCAGTGAGGGACACTGGTCTGAAGCTTTCTTT
TRBV7-2	.	few	TRBJ1-2	CASSPSFFRTEFNYGYTF	TGTGCCAGCAGTCCCTCATTCTTCCGGACGGAGTTTAACTATGGCTACACCTTC
TRBV4-3	TRBD1	few	TRBJ2-3	CASSQDLDRVLTDTQYF	TGCGCCAGCAGCCAAGATCTCGACAGGGTGCTTACAGATACGCAGTATTTT
TRBV27	TRBD2	few	TRBJ2-1	CASSLAGLYNEQFF	TGTGCCAGCAGTCTAGCGGGGCTCTACAATGAGCAGTTCTTC
TRBV6-6	.	few	TRBJ1-1	CASSYQGWIEAFF	TGTGCCAGCAGTTACCAGGGCTGGATTGAAGCTTTCTTT
TRBV7-7	TRBD2	.	TRBJ2-5	CASSLAKWEGQETQYF	TGTGCCAGCAGCTTAGCCAAGTGGGAGGGCCAAGAGACCCAGTACTTC
TRBV29-1	TRBD1	.	TRBJ1-2	CSVEDGFPQGAEGYTF	TGCAGCGTTGAAGATGGCTTCCCGCAGGGGGCTGAAGGCTACACCTTC
TRBV6-1	TRBD2	.	TRBJ2-5	CASRPLAGEGQETQYF	TGTGCCAGCAGACCGCTAGCGGGAGAAGGCCAAGAGACCCAGTACTTC
TRBV30	.	few	TRBJ2-7	CAWSVRGRPYEQYF	TGTGCCTGGAGTGTACGGGGGCGTCCCTACGAGCAGTACTTC
TRBV28	TRBD1	many	TRBJ2-5	CASRRQGRETQYF	TGTGCCAGCAGGCGACAGGGGCGGGAGACCCAGTACTTC
TRBV21-1	.	few	TRBJ2-7	CASSNSMPEGGHLYEQYF	TGTGCCAGCAGCAACTCAATGCCAGAGGGTGGACACCTTTACGAGCAGTACTTC
TRBV12-3/TRBV12-4	.	few	TRBJ2-3	CASSLRRGGRDTQYF	TGTGCCAGCAGTTTGCGGCGAGGGGGTCGTGATACGCAGTATTTT
TRBV29-1	.	.	TRBJ2-5	CSVEVYFGQETQYF	TGCAGCGTTGAAGTGTATTTCGGGCAAGAGACCCAGTACTTC
TRBV29-1	TRBD1	few	TRBJ2-7	CSVVRTGSSYEQYF	TGCAGCGTTGTCCGGACAGGGTCCTCCTACGAGCAGTACTTC
TRBV6-2/TRBV6-3	.	.	TRBJ2-4	CASSYSIREGMSWNIQYF	TGTGCCAGCAGTTATTCCATCAGGGAAGGGATGTCGTGGAACATTCAGTACTTC
TRBV21-1	.	few	TRBJ2-7	CASSKSPLASTYEQYF	TGTGCCAGCAGCAAAAGTCCGCTAGCGTCCACCTACGAGCAGTACTTC
TRBV5-1	TRBD2	once	TRBJ2-2	CASSLDGGGASGELFF	TGCGCCAGCAGCTTGGACGGCGGGGGGGCTTCCGGGGAGCTGTTTTTT
TRBV6-5	.	many	TRBJ2-1	CASSQTGNEQFF	TGTGCCAGCAGTCAGACGGGCAATGAGCAGTTCTTC
TRBV20-1	.	few	TRBJ2-4	CSASLTPGDLQAKNIQYF	TGCAGTGCTAGCCTGACCCCAGGGGATCTCCAAGCCAAAAACATTCAGTACTTC